The entry below gives a single TCR beta chain sequence along with its context. Its antigen is unknown. The data derive from a study of cytomegalovirus exposure and HLA in healthy donors. Findings and limits, study-wide: Available immune exposure information was restricted to CMV serostatus only.

Nominally healthy donors were sampled, though unrecorded immune exposures were likely. In the PCR, 60 Vbeta and 13 Jbeta primers were used. Profiling relied on immunoSEQ multiplex PCR, and the TCRdb table lists in-frame clones only, not all of them. The table lists 150,000 to 200,000 clones. The source is a woman aged 18-29 years in good health and CMV-seropositive. Sequencing used PBMCs.

The DNA for the CDR3 is TGTGCCAGCAGCATCGATTCTATCTCTGGAAACACCATATATTTT. Its protein is CASSIDSISGNTIYF. This sequence joins TRBV11-1 and TRBJ1-3; D is undetermined. Germline V CDR1 and CDR2: SGHAT, FQDESV (reference sequence). V shed 5 bases and J shed 0 bases, with 11 bases lying between them. This CDR3 is 15 amino acids long. Combining the CDR3 with reference TRBV11-1 and TRBJ1-3 gives the whole variable domain EAEVAQSPRYKITEKSQAVAFWCDPISGHATLYWYRQILGQGPELLVQFQDESVVDDSQLPKDRFSAERLKGVDSTLKIQPAELGDSAMYLCASSIDSISGNTIYFGEGSWLTVV.